Shown below are 7 T cell receptor beta chains from a single sample sequenced in a study of metastatic and nonmetastatic thyroid tumors (dated by TCRdb to 2020 to 2021). None of the patients had been given any treatment before thyroid surgery. Library preparation employed PCR. The sequencer was an Illumina HiSeq 4000. TCRdb reprocessing: public reads trimmed at Q25 with fastp, clones called with MiXCR, in-frame beta chains kept. Counted in this sample were 30,000 to 45,000 clones; less than 30% of them appeared once. The ten largest clones capture around 9.9% of the sample. Source material: blood. These receptors were taken from a male donor with papillary thyroid cancer or a benign thyroid nodule (not recorded which). Some clones in this sample may be carry-over from other donors' samples.

This clone was recorded at least ten times. The chain recombines TRBV9 with TRBJ2-3; D gene unclear. Between the trimmed V and J ends, which lost 4 bases and 1 base, there was a span of 10 bases. The germline V gene encodes CDR1 SGDLS and CDR2 YYNGEE. This CDR3 has 14 residues. The DNA of the CDR3 is TGTGCCAGCAGCCCCCGTTCTGGCACAGATACGCAGTATTTT. Its translation is CASSPRSGTDTQYF.

This chain uses TRBV20-1 with TRBJ1-2, with D unresolved. Deletions cut 3 bases from V and 8 bases from J, with 16 bases between. Germline-derived CDR1 and CDR2 are DFQATT and SNEGSKA (reference sequence). The CDR3 spans 13 residues. The CDR3 coding sequence is TGCAGTGCTAGGGCTACCTCGGTTGGCGGCTACACCTTC. Translating it yields CSARATSVGGYTF.

CDR3 nucleotide sequence: TGCAGTGCTAGAGATAGTACGAGGGGGCGAAACTATGGCTACACCTTC. This gives the protein CSARDSTRGRNYGYTF. The chain links TRBV20-1 to TRBJ1-2; 7 bases align to TRBD1. This CDR3 is built from 16 residues. CDR1 is DFQATT and CDR2 is SNEGSKA in the germline V gene (reference sequence). The V segment lost 0 bases and the J segment 2 bases; nucleotides outside the gene matches: 9.

The gene calls are TRBV5-8 and TRBJ1-2; no clear D gene. Germline CDR1 SGHTS, CDR2 YDEGEE. V lost 4 bases, J lost 5 bases, and 15 bases lay in between. CDR3 length: 14 residues. CDR3 amino acids: CASSTYGNSYGYTF. The CDR3 DNA reads as TGTGCCAGCAGCACTTATGGTAATTCTTATGGCTACACCTTC. The full variable domain, rest sourced from reference TRBV5-8 and TRBJ1-2, is EAGVTQSPTHLIKTRGQQATLRCSPISGHTSVYWYQQALGLGLQFLLWYDEGEERNRGNFPPRFSGRQFPNYSSELNVNALELEDSALYLCASSTYGNSYGYTFGSGTRLTVV.

V usage is TRBV7-9 and J usage is TRBJ2-2; D uncertain. This CDR3 region has 14 residues. Between the trimmed V and J ends, which lost 5 bases and 2 bases, there was a span of 9 bases. Germline CDR1 SEHNR, CDR2 FQNEAQ (reference sequence). The CDR3 loop is CASSKGFNTGELFF. CDR3 in DNA: TGTGCCAGCAGCAAGGGCTTCAACACCGGGGAGCTGTTTTTT.

In its sample, this clone was seen many times. This sequence joins TRBV5-1 and TRBJ2-1, with 8 positions matching TRBD2. The CDR3 sequence is 20 residues long. The V gene end was trimmed by 6 bases and the J gene end by 3 bases; junction bases not matched to a gene: 23. Germline V gene sequence: CDR1 SGHRS, CDR2 YFSETQ. Here the CDR3 reads CASTTGLAGSPKGLYNEQFF. The CDR3 coding sequence is TGCGCCAGCACCACGGGGTTAGCGGGATCCCCCAAGGGGCTCTACAATGAGCAGTTCTTC.

This clone was recorded at least ten times. The CDR3 protein is CASNHHSPLDRGNQPQHF. In DNA form, the CDR3 reads TGCGCCAGCAACCATCACTCCCCCTTGGACAGGGGGAATCAGCCCCAGCATTTT. The gene calls are TRBV10-1 and TRBJ1-5; TRBD1 aligns across 10 bases. The length of the CDR3 is 18 residues. Germline CDR1 reads WNHNN; CDR2 reads SYGVQD (reference sequence). Trimming cost V 7 bases and J 4 bases; bases outside gene matches: 16.